Each of the 29 T cell receptor beta chains below was sequenced from the same sample in a study of cytomegalovirus exposure and HLA in healthy donors. The PCR employed 60 Vbeta primers together with 13 Jbeta primers. This table comes from immunoSEQ multiplex PCR, and its TCRdb copy is limited to in-frame clones, with some not included. The top ten hold 6.2% of the sample, which has fewer than 120,000 clones, more than 60% seen once. What was sequenced was PBMCs. The source of these receptors is a man between 25 and 39 years old in good health and CMV-seropositive.

The V call is TRBV5-4, the J call TRBJ2-7; TRBD1 agrees at 7 bases. Looked up from germline, CDR1 is SGHNT and CDR2 is YYREEE (reference sequence). The CDR3 loop spans 17 amino acids. Trimming at V came to 0 bases and at J to 2 bases, leaving 11 bases not matched to a gene. The CDR3 here is CASSLALTGRATYEQYF. Written as DNA, the CDR3 is TGTGCCAGCAGCTTGGCCCTGACAGGGAGAGCCACCTACGAGCAGTACTTC.

This chain connects TRBV5-1 to TRBJ1-4, with D possibly matching TRBD1 (6 bases). Per the germline V gene, CDR1 is SGHRS and CDR2 is YFSETQ. The CDR3 extends over 15 amino acids. The ends were cut back, 4 bases at V and 3 bases at J, with 13 bases in the middle. CDR3 amino acids: CASSLGQKPNEKLFF. Written as DNA, the CDR3 is TGCGCCAGCAGCCTAGGACAGAAACCTAATGAAAAACTGTTTTTT.

This clone was observed a few times. The V call is TRBV6-1, the J call TRBJ1-6; D unresolved. The CDR3 has 13 amino acids. Germline CDR1 is MNHNS and CDR2 is SASEGT. Trimming took off 2 bases at V and 5 bases at J, with 4 bases between the two ends. The DNA for the CDR3 is TGTGCCAGCAGTGAAAGCGATAATTCACCCCTCCACTTT. Amino acid sequence: CASSESDNSPLHF.

The chain joins TRBV5-5 to TRBJ2-5; a possible D gene is TRBD1 (6 bases). CDR1 SGHKS and CDR2 YYEKEE come from the germline V gene (reference sequence). Trimming pared 4 bases from V and 2 bases from J, leaving 9 bases between. The CDR3 loop spans 13 amino acids. CDR3 bases: TGTGCCAGCAGCGTGGACAGTCAAGAGACCCAGTACTTC. Translating gives CASSVDSQETQYF.

The CDR3 DNA sequence: TGTGCCAGTAGTATCATTGGGACAAGCACAGATACGCAGTATTTT. Amino acid sequence: CASSIIGTSTDTQYF. The chain couples TRBV19 to TRBJ2-3, with D possibly TRBD1 on 6 matching bases. Trimming removed 3 bases from V and 0 bases from J, with 10 bases in between. Germline values: CDR1 LNHDA, CDR2 SQIVND (reference sequence). The CDR3 contains 15 residues.

The chain links TRBV7-2 to TRBJ2-3; TRBD2 might be the D (5 bases). This CDR3 comprises 17 residues. Trimming removed 3 bases from V and 0 bases from J, with 16 bases in between. Looked up from germline, CDR1 is SGHTA and CDR2 is FQGNSA. DNA of the CDR3: TGTGCCAGCAGCTTTACTAGGGTATTGGGTAGCACAGATACGCAGTATTTT. It codes for CASSFTRVLGSTDTQYF.

The genes are TRBV5-1 and TRBJ2-1, with TRBD2 identical over 9 bases. Losses at the gene ends were 2 bases for V and 0 bases for J; bases not matched to a gene: 0. Germline assignment: CDR1 SGHRS and CDR2 YFSETQ. The CDR3 length is 15 residues. This chain's CDR3 is CASSLLAGSYNEQFF. Written as DNA, the CDR3 is TGCGCCAGCAGCTTACTAGCGGGCTCCTACAATGAGCAGTTCTTC.

The chain recombines TRBV18 with TRBJ1-3, with TRBD1 as a possible D gene (6 bases). There are 15 residues in the CDR3. Germline V gene data show CDR1 as KGHSH and CDR2 as LQKENI. The V end was cut by 4 bases, the J end by 2 bases, with 12 bases between. CDR3 sequence (DNA): TGTGCCAGCTCACGAGACAGGCAGGCTGGAAACACCATATATTTT. Translated, it gives CASSRDRQAGNTIYF.

The chain has TRBV30 and TRBJ1-5; D gene ambiguous. The CDR3 is made up of 15 amino acids. CDR1 is GTSNPN, CDR2 SVGIG, per germline (reference sequence). V was trimmed by 0 bases and J by 3 bases, leaving 12 bases between them. The CDR3 region is CAWSVRRQFNQPQHF. The DNA for the CDR3 is TGTGCCTGGAGTGTACGGAGGCAGTTCAATCAGCCCCAGCATTTT.

The rearrangement joins TRBV7-7 to TRBJ2-1; 16 bases line up with TRBD2. The CDR3 sequence is 15 residues long. From germline, CDR1 is SSHAT and CDR2 FNYEAQ (reference sequence). Unmatched junction bases numbered 2, after V lost 5 bases and J lost 7 bases. DNA of the CDR3: TGTGCCAGCAGCGCGGGACTAGCGGGGGGGAATGAGCAGTTCTTC. It codes for CASSAGLAGGNEQFF.

This clone was seen more than once but under ten times. The CDR3 here is CASINGGGGAGEQFF. The DNA of the CDR3 is TGTGCCAGCATCAACGGAGGCGGGGGGGCTGGTGAGCAGTTCTTC. The rearrangement uses TRBV7-9 and TRBJ2-1, with 9 bases that match TRBD2. This CDR3 spans 15 amino acids. Germline-derived CDR1 and CDR2 are SEHNR and FQNEAQ (reference sequence). V gave up 7 bases and J gave up 9 bases; unmatched junction bases: 13.

The rearrangement links TRBV7-2 to TRBJ1-3, with D possibly being TRBD1 (6 bases). The CDR3 extends over 17 amino acids. Trimming left V 5 bases short and J 5 bases short, with 22 bases between. Germline CDR1 reads SGHTA; CDR2 reads FQGNSA. CDR3 sequence (DNA): TGTGCCAGCAGCCCTTACTTCGATGGACAGAGCAGAAACACCATATATTTT. It is translated as CASSPYFDGQSRNTIYF.

There are a few counts of this clone. V is TRBV19 and J is TRBJ2-7, with 7 positions matching TRBD2. Germline assignment: CDR1 LNHDA and CDR2 SQIVND (reference sequence). The length of the CDR3 is 12 residues. After removal of 5 bases from V and 4 bases from J, the junction contained 2 bases not matched to a gene. The CDR3 DNA reads TGTGCCAGTAGTGGGGGGGAGTACGAGCAGTACTTC. Translated, it gives CASSGGEYEQYF.

The chain employs TRBV20-1 and TRBJ2-3; a weak D match, TRBD2 (5 bases). The CDR3 sequence is 11 residues long. Trimming pared 6 bases from V and 5 bases from J, leaving 9 bases between. Germline CDR1 DFQATT, CDR2 SNEGSKA (reference sequence). As DNA, the CDR3 is TGCAGTGCGGCTGAGGGAGATACGCAGTATTTT. It encodes CSAAEGDTQYF.

This clone was seen a few times. The genes are TRBV6-1 and TRBJ2-2, with 11 nucleotides matching TRBD2. The germline gives CDR1 MNHNS, CDR2 SASEGT. The CDR3 spans 14 residues. V gave up 6 bases and J gave up 8 bases; unmatched junction bases: 5. Here the CDR3 reads CASSDSGGDGELFF. The CDR3 DNA sequence: TGTGCCAGCAGCGATAGCGGGGGGGATGGGGAGCTGTTTTTT.

This chain joins TRBV18 and TRBJ1-2; no clear D gene. The germline gives CDR1 KGHSH, CDR2 LQKENI. The CDR3 loop spans 16 amino acids. The V end was cut by 0 bases, the J end by 3 bases, with 14 bases between. CDR3 bases: TGTGCCAGCTCACCACCGGAGTTTGTCAACGACTATGGCTACACCTTC. This sequence encodes CASSPPEFVNDYGYTF.

The chain joins TRBV27 to TRBJ2-2; TRBD1 matches 7 bases. Germline V CDR1 and CDR2: MNHEY, SMNVEV (reference sequence). This CDR3 spans 15 amino acids. Trimming at V came to 9 bases and at J to 0 bases, leaving 7 bases not matched to a gene. CDR3 region: CARRRQGSNTGELFF. In DNA form, the CDR3 reads TGTGCCAGAAGAAGACAGGGCTCGAACACCGGGGAGCTGTTTTTT.

V usage is TRBV5-1 and J usage is TRBJ1-2; no firm D call. Trimming left V 0 bases short and J 8 bases short, with 17 bases between. The germline CDR1 and CDR2 sequences are SGHRS and YFSETQ. The CDR3 length is 15 residues. CDR3 in DNA: TGCGCCAGCAGCTTGGGGGAGCAAACGGAACGGGGCTACACCTTC. Amino acid sequence: CASSLGEQTERGYTF.

This sequence joins TRBV5-1 and TRBJ2-3; D unclear. Germline V CDR1 and CDR2: SGHRS, YFSETQ. The CDR3 spans 17 residues. Trimming stripped 4 bases from V and 0 bases from J, with 18 bases between. The CDR3 loop reads CASSPTHSAASTDTQYF. The CDR3 DNA reads as TGCGCCAGCAGCCCAACGCACTCTGCGGCTAGCACAGATACGCAGTATTTT. The complete variable domain, with remaining parts taken from reference TRBV5-1 and TRBJ2-3, reads KAGVTQTPRYLIKTRGQQVTLSCSPISGHRSVSWYQQTPGQGLQFLFEYFSETQRNKGNFPGRFSGRQFSNSRSEMNVSTLELGDSALYLCASSPTHSAASTDTQYFGPGTRLTVL.

The chain carries TRBV5-1 and TRBJ2-5; 10 nucleotides align to TRBD2. V trimming: 1 base; J trimming: 5 bases; junction bases outside the gene matches: 5. The CDR3 totals 15 residues. The germline gives CDR1 SGHRS, CDR2 YFSETQ. The CDR3 sequence is CASSLWSSGGETQYF. CDR3 nucleotide sequence: TGCGCCAGCAGCTTGTGGTCTAGCGGGGGCGAGACCCAGTACTTC.

The chain joins TRBV7-6 to TRBJ2-5; the D gene is possibly TRBD2 (5 bases). This CDR3 comprises 13 residues. CDR1 is SGHVS and CDR2 is FNYEAQ in the germline V gene. V lost 4 bases and J lost 2, with 8 bases in between. CDR3 nucleotides: TGTGCCAGCAGCTCCTCGGGGCAAGAGACCCAGTACTTC. Amino acids: CASSSSGQETQYF.

J is TRBJ2-1 and V is TRBV2, with 9 bases lining up with TRBD2. V lost 0 bases, J lost 3 bases, and 6 bases stayed unmatched. The CDR3 sequence is 17 residues long. CDR1 and CDR2 (germline): SNHLY, FYNNEI. The CDR3 sequence is CASSEARASGDYNEQFF. Written as DNA, the CDR3 is TGTGCCAGCAGTGAAGCGCGGGCTAGCGGGGACTACAATGAGCAGTTCTTC.

V is TRBV4-2 and J is TRBJ1-5, with no clear D. Trimming shortened V by 1 base and J by 5 bases, and 9 bases separated the two germline ends. This CDR3 contains 14 residues. The germline CDR1 and CDR2 sequences are LGHNA and YNFKEQ. The CDR3 sequence is CASSQGGGDQPQHF. In DNA form, the CDR3 reads TGTGCCAGCAGCCAAGGCGGCGGAGATCAGCCCCAGCATTTT.

The V gene is TRBV5-1, the J gene TRBJ2-2, with D unclear. Trimming took off 1 base at V and 2 bases at J, with 6 bases between the two ends. The CDR3 consists of 14 residues. The germline gives CDR1 SGHRS, CDR2 YFSETQ. CDR3 DNA: TGCGCCAGCAGCTTGTTTACTAACACCGGGGAGCTGTTTTTT. It codes for CASSLFTNTGELFF. The full variable domain, in which reference TRBV5-1 and TRBJ2-2 provide the parts outside the CDR3, is KAGVTQTPRYLIKTRGQQVTLSCSPISGHRSVSWYQQTPGQGLQFLFEYFSETQRNKGNFPGRFSGRQFSNSRSEMNVSTLELGDSALYLCASSLFTNTGELFFGEGSRLTVL.

The rearrangement uses TRBV28 and TRBJ2-7, with 8 bases identical to TRBD1. The junction had 10 bases not matched to a gene; V was cut back by 8 bases and J by 7 bases. This CDR3 region has 13 residues. CDR1 and CDR2 (germline): MDHEN, SYDVKM. The chain's CDR3 is CASYNPGGGEQYF. The CDR3 coding sequence is TGTGCCAGCTACAACCCAGGGGGCGGTGAGCAGTACTTC.

This clone has just one count. V usage is TRBV7-6 and J usage is TRBJ2-1; TRBD1 matches 9 bases. The CDR3 sequence is 16 residues long. J lost 7 bases, V lost 1 base, and 8 bases had no gene match. Germline-derived CDR1 and CDR2 are SGHVS and FNYEAQ. The CDR3 region has the DNA TGTGCCAGCAGCTTAGTTCCGACAGGGGGGAGGAATGAGCAGTTCTTC. Amino acids: CASSLVPTGGRNEQFF.

The chain joins TRBV6-4 to TRBJ2-5; TRBD2 might be the D (6 bases). The end of the DNA is better explained by TRBJ2-7, so the J call may be wrong. Looked up from germline, CDR1 is MRHNA and CDR2 is SNTAGT. This CDR3 has 16 amino acids. CDR3 region: CASSDPATLANYEQYF. The CDR3 DNA reads as TGTGCCAGCAGTGACCCGGCGACACTAGCTAATTACGAGCAGTACTTC.

This sequence joins TRBV7-2 and TRBJ2-1, with 8 bases identical to TRBD1. This CDR3 has 14 amino acids. The V segment lost 5 bases and the J segment 8 bases; nucleotides outside the gene matches: 8. Germline V gene lookup returns CDR1 SGHTA and CDR2 FQGNSA. CDR3 DNA: TGTGCCAGCAGCGTATTTGGACAGGGACATGAGCAGTTCTTC. Encoded protein: CASSVFGQGHEQFF.

The V gene is TRBV20-1, the J gene TRBJ1-4, with D possibly TRBD1 on 5 matching bases. This CDR3 is 11 amino acids long. Germline V gene sequence: CDR1 DFQATT, CDR2 SNEGSKA (reference sequence). This CDR3 is CAPGRGEKLFF. In DNA form, the CDR3 reads TGCGCACCGGGGAGGGGAGAAAAACTGTTTTTT.